The 28 T cell receptor beta chains below were found in one sample sequenced in a study of cytomegalovirus exposure and HLA in healthy donors. PCR used 60 Vbeta primers and 13 Jbeta primers. The assay was immunoSEQ multiplex PCR, and TCRdb's table has in-frame clones only and misses some. The data hold about 140,000 clones, with around 80% observed a single time. The sequenced sample consisted of PBMCs. These TCRs come from a male donor in good health and CMV-seropositive.

The chain has TRBV6-1 and TRBJ2-2; unclear D gene. Germline CDR1 reads MNHNS; CDR2 reads SASEGT. The CDR3 runs to 14 residues. Trimming stripped 7 bases from V and 0 bases from J, with 9 bases between. The CDR3 here is CASILKPNTGELFF. CDR3 nucleotides: TGTGCCAGCATTCTTAAGCCGAACACCGGGGAGCTGTTTTTT.

V and J are TRBV6-5 and TRBJ1-2; D possibly corresponds to TRBD1 (5 bases). Germline CDR1 reads MNHEY; CDR2 reads SVGAGI. The CDR3 is made up of 14 amino acids. Trimming stripped 2 bases from V and 1 base from J, with 8 bases between. CDR3 nucleotide sequence: TGTGCCAGCAGTTACGGGGCCAGTAACTATGGCTACACCTTC. As protein: CASSYGASNYGYTF.

The chain links TRBV9 to TRBJ2-3; possibly TRBD1 for D (6 bases). Germline V lookup: CDR1 SGDLS, CDR2 YYNGEE. V was trimmed by 5 bases and J by 0 bases, leaving 10 bases between them. This CDR3 contains 14 residues. CDR3 amino acids: CASRKGESTDTQYF. DNA for the CDR3: TGTGCCAGCAGAAAGGGGGAGAGCACAGATACGCAGTATTTT.

This clone was counted once. The V and J genes are TRBV19 and TRBJ1-5; TRBD1 matches at 9 bases. The V and J ends lost 5 bases and 6 bases, in that order; junction bases with no gene match: 5. CDR1 is LNHDA, CDR2 SQIVND, per germline (reference sequence). The CDR3 has 14 residues. The CDR3 bases are TGTGCCAGTAGTCCCGGACAGGGGACTCAGCCCCAGCATTTT. Amino acid sequence: CASSPGQGTQPQHF.

The V and J genes are TRBV11-3 and TRBJ2-1; TRBD1 aligns across 9 bases. This CDR3 has 20 residues. From germline, CDR1 is SGHNT and CDR2 YENEEA. The ends lost 5 bases at V and 5 bases at J; junction bases unmatched: 22. DNA for the CDR3: TGTGCCAGCAGCATTAGTAGGGACAGGGCTGGCGGGAGAGTCCACAATGAGCAGTTCTTC. Protein: CASSISRDRAGGRVHNEQFF.

V gene TRBV5-6 combines with J gene TRBJ2-1, with 10 bases aligning to TRBD1. The CDR3 is 14 residues long. The junction had 2 bases not matched to a gene; V was cut back by 2 bases and J by 6 bases. The germline V gene has CDR1 SGHDT and CDR2 YYEEEE. The chain's CDR3 is CASSFGQGVNEQFF. The CDR3 DNA reads as TGTGCCAGCAGCTTCGGACAGGGGGTCAATGAGCAGTTCTTC.

This chain links TRBV10-3 with TRBJ1-5; 11 nucleotides align to TRBD1. Unmatched junction bases numbered 1, after V lost 10 bases and J lost 5 bases. The CDR3 contains 12 residues. Germline V gives CDR1 ENHRY, CDR2 SYGVKD. CDR3 sequence: CATGQGDQPQHF. The CDR3 nucleotides read TGTGCCACGGGACAGGGGGATCAGCCCCAGCATTTT.

The V call is TRBV2, the J call TRBJ2-7; D may be TRBD2 (7 bases). The CDR3 length is 14 residues. V lost 6 bases and J lost 2, with 14 bases in between. Germline-derived CDR1 and CDR2 are SNHLY and FYNNEI. The CDR3 here is CASSEGGGTYEQYF. The CDR3, as DNA: TGTGCCAGCAGCGAGGGGGGGGGAACCTACGAGCAGTACTTC.

This clone was seen just once. The rearrangement joins TRBV4-2 to TRBJ2-1, with D possibly TRBD2 on 6 matching bases. This CDR3 is 14 amino acids long. V lost 1 base and J 7 bases, leaving 11 bases between the germline ends. From germline, CDR1 is LGHNA and CDR2 YNFKEQ. The CDR3 sequence is CASSQGREGNEQFF. DNA for the CDR3: TGTGCCAGCAGCCAAGGGCGGGAAGGGAATGAGCAGTTCTTC.

This clone was counted a few times. This chain links TRBV5-4 with TRBJ2-7; D possibly corresponds to TRBD2 (6 bases). V was trimmed by 4 bases and J by 6 bases, leaving 20 bases between them. The V gene's germline CDR1 is SGHNT and CDR2 YYREEE (reference sequence). The CDR3 loop spans 15 amino acids. Here the CDR3 DNA reads TGTGCCAGCAGCGCGCGTGCAACTAGCAATGGCGAGCAGTACTTC. Translating gives CASSARATSNGEQYF.

This clone has just a few counts. V and J are TRBV19 and TRBJ2-2; D gene ambiguous. This CDR3 comprises 15 residues. Germline assignment: CDR1 LNHDA and CDR2 SQIVND (reference sequence). Trimming stripped 2 bases from V and 4 bases from J, with 11 bases between. In DNA, the CDR3 is TGTGCCAGTAGTATATTCCCGACAATCACCGGGGAGCTGTTTTTT. This codes for CASSIFPTITGELFF.

The CDR3 here is CASSGGRVRVSNQPQHF. CDR3 sequence (DNA): TGTGCCAGCAGTGGTGGCAGGGTTAGGGTGAGCAATCAGCCCCAGCATTTT. The rearrangement joins TRBV28 to TRBJ1-5, with D possibly being TRBD1 (5 bases). Per germline, CDR1 MDHEN and CDR2 SYDVKM. V was shortened by 5 bases and J by 1 base, with 18 bases between the two germline ends. The CDR3 is 17 residues long.

The gene calls are TRBV27 and TRBJ2-7, with a possible D match to TRBD1 (6 bases). The germline V gene has CDR1 MNHEY and CDR2 SMNVEV (reference sequence). V was trimmed by 7 bases and J by 2 bases, leaving 21 bases between them. This CDR3 is 16 amino acids long. CDR3 coding DNA: TGTGCCAGCACCCCCCGAGACAGGTATGAAACCTACGAGCAGTACTTC. Translated, it gives CASTPRDRYETYEQYF.

For the CDR3, the DNA is TGTGCCAGCAGCCAACAGGGGACTGGAAACACCATATATTTT. It translates to CASSQQGTGNTIYF. The chain uses TRBV6-5 and TRBJ1-3; 7 positions agree with TRBD1. CDR3 length: 14 residues. V was clipped by 6 bases and J by 2 bases; unmatched bases: 4. Germline V gives CDR1 MNHEY, CDR2 SVGAGI.

This clone has more than one count but fewer than ten. V and J are TRBV6-6 and TRBJ2-7, with D possibly being TRBD2 (5 bases). Germline V gives CDR1 MNHNY, CDR2 SVGAGI (reference sequence). Trimming removed 0 bases from V and 6 bases from J, with 12 bases in between. This CDR3 region has 14 residues. DNA for the CDR3: TGTGCCAGCAGTTACTCGAGAGAGGGTCGCGAGCAGTACTTC. Residues: CASSYSREGREQYF.

The gene calls are TRBV10-2 and TRBJ2-3; TRBD2 is a possible D gene (6 bases). The CDR3 extends over 12 amino acids. V was pared by 4 bases and J by 9 bases, with 11 bases between. Germline V gene lookup returns CDR1 WSHSY and CDR2 SAAADI. Written as DNA, the CDR3 is TGCGCCAGCAGTGGCTCGGGGGACACGCAGTATTTT. Its translation is CASSGSGDTQYF.

V gene TRBV9 combines with J gene TRBJ2-3, with TRBD2 as a possible D gene (6 bases). Germline V gene lookup returns CDR1 SGDLS and CDR2 YYNGEE. The V end was cut by 0 bases, the J end by 1 base, with 12 bases between. This CDR3 has 16 amino acids. CDR3 coding DNA: TGTGCCAGCAGCGTAGCCGGGGCTAGCGGCACAGATACGCAGTATTTT. It encodes CASSVAGASGTDTQYF. The variable domain in full, completed from reference TRBV9 and TRBJ2-3, reads DSGVTQTPKHLITATGQRVTLRCSPRSGDLSVYWYQQSLDQGLQFLIQYYNGEERAKGNILERFSAQQFPDLHSELNLSSLELGDSALYFCASSVAGASGTDTQYFGPGTRLTVL.

This clone was detected once. The chain recombines TRBV7-8 with TRBJ2-1, with TRBD1 matching 7 bases. This CDR3 contains 15 residues. Germline V CDR1 and CDR2: SGHVS, FQNEAQ. V trimming: 5 bases; J trimming: 1 base; junction bases outside the gene matches: 5. DNA for the CDR3: TGTGCCAGCAGCGCACGGGACAGATCCTACAATGAGCAGTTCTTC. Protein: CASSARDRSYNEQFF.

The chain has TRBV9 and TRBJ2-2; 9 bases match TRBD1. Trimming removed 4 bases from V and 3 bases from J; junction bases left unmatched: 10. Germline V lookup: CDR1 SGDLS, CDR2 YYNGEE. This CDR3 contains 17 residues. The CDR3 reads CASSQPSGTGHTGELFF. The CDR3, as DNA: TGTGCCAGCAGCCAACCTTCCGGGACAGGGCACACCGGGGAGCTGTTTTTT.

This chain links TRBV6-1 with TRBJ2-1, with D maybe TRBD2 (6 bases). V shed 2 bases and J shed 1 base, with 15 bases lying between them. The length of the CDR3 is 17 residues. CDR1 is MNHNS, CDR2 SASEGT, per germline. The CDR3 sequence: CASSEIEAGQSYNEQFF. CDR3 bases: TGTGCCAGCAGTGAAATAGAAGCGGGTCAATCCTACAATGAGCAGTTCTTC.

This clone was counted a few times. V is TRBV19 and J is TRBJ1-2; TRBD1 agrees at 8 bases. The CDR3 runs 17 residues. Germline V gives CDR1 LNHDA, CDR2 SQIVND (reference sequence). V shed 10 bases and J 8 bases; nucleotides not matched to a gene: 24. The CDR3 here is CATRISGQGAPFGGYTF. The CDR3, as DNA: TGTGCCACCCGAATATCCGGCCAGGGGGCGCCCTTTGGGGGCTACACCTTC. The variable domain in full, with the rest retrieved from reference TRBV19 and TRBJ1-2, is DGGITQSPKYLFRKEGQNVTLSCEQNLNHDAMYWYRQDPGQGLRLIYYSQIVNDFQKGDIAEGYSVSREKKESFPLTVTSAQKNPTAFYLCATRISGQGAPFGGYTFGSGTRLTVV.

This clone was seen a handful of times. The chain is built from TRBV19 and TRBJ2-1, with D perhaps TRBD1 (6 bases). Germline assignment: CDR1 LNHDA and CDR2 SQIVND (reference sequence). Trimming removed 2 bases from V and 6 bases from J, with 8 bases in between. CDR3 length: 13 residues. CDR3 DNA sequence: TGTGCCAGTAGTATAACAGGGACCAATGAGCAGTTCTTC. Translation gives CASSITGTNEQFF.

The chain links TRBV9 to TRBJ2-2; 7 positions match TRBD2. J was trimmed by 3 bases and V by 0 bases; bases with no gene match: 5. The CDR3 spans 16 residues. CDR1 and CDR2 from the germline V gene are SGDLS and YYNGEE. CDR3 coding DNA: TGTGCCAGCAGCGTAGGGCTAGCGGACTACACCGGGGAGCTGTTTTTT. It codes for CASSVGLADYTGELFF.

The chain uses TRBV21-1 and TRBJ2-5; TRBD2, as called in the table, went unchecked against the DNA. TRBV21-1 is a pseudogene locus. The CDR3 is 15 amino acids. CDR3 sequence (DNA): TGTGCCAGCAGCGTAGGACTAGCGGGAGAAGAGACCCAGTACTTC. Translating gives CASSVGLAGEETQYF.

This clone was recorded a few times. The V call is TRBV6-6, the J call TRBJ1-1; tentative D call: TRBD1 (6 bases). The V gene's germline CDR1 is MNHNY and CDR2 SVGAGI (reference sequence). The CDR3 sequence is 14 residues long. Trimming removed 0 bases at V and 4 bases at J, with 9 bases between. Written as DNA, the CDR3 is TGTGCCAGCAGTTACTCTGGCAGGGGCACTGAAGCTTTCTTT. Protein: CASSYSGRGTEAFF.

CDR3 region: CASSFTGQGTSLHF. The CDR3 coding sequence is TGTGCCAGCAGTTTTACAGGACAGGGTACTTCCCTCCACTTT. This chain uses TRBV28 with TRBJ1-6; 8 bases fit TRBD1. This CDR3 contains 14 residues. Germline V gene lookup returns CDR1 MDHEN and CDR2 SYDVKM. Germline trimming cut 3 bases from V and 14 bases from J; bases unmatched to any gene: 9. Filled out from reference TRBV28 and TRBJ1-6, the complete variable domain reads DVKVTQSSRYLVKRTGEKVFLECVQDMDHENMFWYRQDPGLGLRLIYFSYDVKMKEKGDIPEGYSVSREKKERFSLILESASTNQTSMYLCASSFTGQGTSLHFGNGTRLTVT.

The chain has TRBV7-2 and TRBJ2-7; 11 bases map to TRBD2. The CDR3 has 15 amino acids. The J segment lost 4 bases and the V segment lost 8 bases, leaving 10 bases of the junction unmatched. Germline CDR1 SGHTA, CDR2 FQGNSA. DNA for the CDR3: TGTGCCAGCGAGCGACTAGCGGGACCAACTTACGAGCAGTACTTC. Translating gives CASERLAGPTYEQYF.

This sequence joins TRBV2 and TRBJ1-6; 10 bases match TRBD1. The V segment lost 2 bases and the J segment 6 bases; nucleotides outside the gene matches: 1. This CDR3 is 15 amino acids long. CDR1 is SNHLY and CDR2 is FYNNEI in the germline V gene. CDR3 loop: CASSERTGGNSPLHF. The DNA for the CDR3 is TGTGCCAGCAGTGAAAGGACAGGGGGTAATTCACCCCTCCACTTT.